These 17 T cell receptor beta chains were sequenced from one sample in a study of blood T cells in healthy people across ages. Through a sample-barcoded 5' primer and a J-beta primer mix, a second PCR was run for about 6 to 12 cycles. TCRdb recomputed calls from the 5' RACE reads with MiXCR, one row per CDR3 protein. The sample lists about 670,000 distinct CDR3 sequences, under 65% occurring once. The sequencing sample was made of blood. The receptors originated from a woman older than 75 in good health.

The chain combines TRBV2 with TRBJ2-7; no firm D call. Judging by the DNA end, TRBJ2-5 fits better; the J call may be wrong. This CDR3 has 14 residues. CDR1 SNHLY and CDR2 FYNNEI come from the germline V gene. This chain's CDR3 is CASSETHILETQYF. Here the CDR3 DNA reads TGTGCCAGCAGTGAGACTCACATCTTGGAGACCCAGTACTTC.

This clonotype was seen repeatedly, ten times or more. The chain combines TRBV20-1 with TRBJ2-3; D call uncertain. The CDR3 sequence is 12 residues long. Trimming took off 3 bases at V and 2 bases at J, with 6 bases between the two ends. Germline CDR1 reads DFQATT; CDR2 reads SNEGSKA (reference sequence). The CDR3 reads CSARAPTDTQYF. The CDR3 nucleotides read TGCAGTGCTAGGGCCCCCACAGATACGCAGTATTTT.

The rearrangement joins TRBV7-2 to TRBJ2-1, with 14 nucleotides matching TRBD2. This CDR3 spans 15 amino acids. The V gene end was trimmed by 7 bases and the J gene end by 5 bases; junction bases not matched to a gene: 4. Per the germline V gene, CDR1 is SGHTA and CDR2 is FQGNSA. CDR3 DNA: TGTGCCAGCACCCCGACTAGCGGGAGGGACAATGAGCAGTTCTTC. Residues: CASTPTSGRDNEQFF.

In its sample, this clonotype was seen many times. The chain uses TRBV3-1 and TRBJ1-1; 7 positions agree with TRBD1. Germline CDR1 LGHDT, CDR2 YNNKEL (reference sequence). This CDR3 spans 13 amino acids. With 4 bases clipped from V and 9 bases from J, the junction kept 8 bases outside the gene matches. Written as DNA, the CDR3 is TGTGCCAGCAGCCGCCGACAGGGAAGGAAAGCTTTCTTT. This translates into CASSRRQGRKAFF.

The chain's CDR3 is CASRGRTGTDTQYF. The CDR3 region has the DNA TGTGCCAGCAGGGGTCGGACGGGCACAGATACGCAGTATTTT. The chain recombines TRBV28 with TRBJ2-3; no clear D gene. The CDR3 runs 14 residues. V shed 6 bases and J shed 1 base, with 11 bases lying between them. Germline-derived CDR1 and CDR2 are MDHEN and SYDVKM.

There are a few counts of this clonotype. This chain links TRBV10-3 with TRBJ2-1; 7 positions agree with TRBD1. Per the germline V gene, CDR1 is ENHRY and CDR2 is SYGVKD. Trimming took 4 bases from V and 5 from J; bases not matched to a gene: 11. This CDR3 is 16 amino acids long. CDR3 bases: TGTGCCATCAGTGGTCCGACAGGGTCAGGGGACAATGAGCAGTTCTTC. This encodes CAISGPTGSGDNEQFF.

The chain employs TRBV12-3 or TRBV12-4 and TRBJ1-1, with no clear D. V lost 6 bases and J lost 4, with 9 bases in between. CDR3 length: 12 amino acids. CDR3 DNA sequence: TGTGCCAGCAGCGATCTGGGCACTGAAGCTTTCTTT. Its protein product is CASSDLGTEAFF.

Written as DNA, the CDR3 is TGCAGCGTGAGTGGGTCCTCAACTAATGAAAAACTGTTTTTT. Translating it yields CSVSGSSTNEKLFF. The V call is TRBV29-1, the J call TRBJ1-4; D ambiguous. Trimming took off 6 bases at V and 0 bases at J, with 11 bases between the two ends. Germline loops: CDR1 SQVTM, CDR2 ANQGSEA. There are 14 residues in the CDR3.

The chain links TRBV2 to TRBJ2-7, with TRBD2 as a possible D gene (5 bases). The J call may be incorrect, as the DNA end agrees better with TRBJ2-5. The CDR3 consists of 13 residues. CDR1 SNHLY and CDR2 FYNNEI come from the germline V gene. The CDR3 DNA is TGTGCCAGCCTGCGACCGGGATCGGAGACCCAGTACTTC. Translation gives CASLRPGSETQYF.

The chain is built from TRBV28 and TRBJ2-5, with D tentatively TRBD1 (5 bases). Germline V gene data show CDR1 as MDHEN and CDR2 as SYDVKM. CDR3 length equals 14 residues. V was shortened by 3 bases and J by 2 bases, with 10 bases between the two germline ends. The DNA of the CDR3 is TGTGCCAGCAGTTTCTCCAGGGCGCAAGAGACCCAGTACTTC. It yields the protein CASSFSRAQETQYF.

This clonotype was picked up one time. The chain employs TRBV5-5 and TRBJ2-1, with TRBD2 matching 7 bases. Germline CDR1 is SGHKS and CDR2 is YYEKEE (reference sequence). The CDR3 is 15 amino acids. Losses at the gene ends were 1 base for V and 1 base for J; bases not matched to a gene: 2. The CDR3 is CASSLFGGSYNEQFF. For the CDR3, the DNA is TGTGCCAGCAGCTTGTTCGGGGGGTCCTACAATGAGCAGTTCTTC.

The chain uses TRBV28 and TRBJ2-7; TRBD2 matches at 10 bases. CDR3 size: 14 residues. V dropped 7 bases and J dropped 5; count of bases not matched to a gene: 8. Per the germline V gene, CDR1 is MDHEN and CDR2 is SYDVKM. The CDR3 loop reads CASIYSGRINEQYF. The DNA for the CDR3 is TGTGCCAGCATTTATAGCGGGAGGATCAACGAGCAGTACTTC. The full variable domain, its missing parts supplied by reference TRBV28 and TRBJ2-7, is DVKVTQSSRYLVKRTGEKVFLECVQDMDHENMFWYRQDPGLGLRLIYFSYDVKMKEKGDIPEGYSVSREKKERFSLILESASTNQTSMYLCASIYSGRINEQYFGPGTRLTVT.

The V and J genes are TRBV9 and TRBJ1-5, with D maybe TRBD1 (5 bases). CDR1 is SGDLS, CDR2 YYNGEE, per germline. The V end lost 3 bases, the J end lost 4 bases, and 14 bases lay between the germline ends. This CDR3 is 15 amino acids long. CDR3 bases: TGTGCCAGCAGCGGCGGGACGACGGGAAATCAGCCCCAGCATTTT. Translated, it gives CASSGGTTGNQPQHF.

The chain couples TRBV6-6 to TRBJ2-7, with TRBD1 matching 7 bases. With V trimmed by 2 bases and J by 4 bases, 8 bases remained unmatched. This CDR3 is built from 15 residues. Germline V gene lookup returns CDR1 MNHNY and CDR2 SVGAGI (reference sequence). The CDR3 here is CASSYKGGPGYEQYF. The CDR3 DNA follows: TGTGCCAGCAGTTACAAAGGGGGCCCAGGGTACGAGCAGTACTTC.

At least ten counts were recorded for this clonotype. This rearrangement joins TRBV7-9 to TRBJ2-7, with D unresolved. The CDR3 runs to 12 residues. In germline, CDR1 is SEHNR, CDR2 FQNEAQ (reference sequence). V lost 6 bases and J lost 7, with 13 bases in between. CDR3 sequence: CASRPSSGEQYF. The DNA for the CDR3 is TGTGCCAGCAGACCGTCCTCTGGGGAGCAGTACTTC.

This chain uses TRBV20-1 with TRBJ1-5; no reliable D call. Per germline, CDR1 DFQATT and CDR2 SNEGSKA (reference sequence). CDR3 length: 12 amino acids. V dropped 7 bases and J dropped 0 bases, with 7 bases sitting between them. The CDR3 region has the DNA TGCAGTGTTCAGGATAGCAATCAGCCCCAGCATTTT. The encoded protein is CSVQDSNQPQHF.

The chain carries TRBV7-9 and TRBJ2-1; 12 nucleotides align to TRBD1. The germline gives CDR1 SEHNR, CDR2 FQNEAQ (reference sequence). The ends lost 3 bases at V and 10 bases at J; junction bases unmatched: 7. The CDR3 contains 15 residues. The CDR3 DNA is TGTGCCAGCAGCTTCCGGGACAGGGGGCTCATAGAGCAGTTCTTC. This encodes CASSFRDRGLIEQFF.